What follows is one T cell receptor (beta chain) and its context. V was clipped by 1 base and J by 3 bases; unmatched bases: 11. The CDR3 runs 17 residues. Germline values: CDR1 LGHNA, CDR2 YSLEER. This specimen belongs to a study of shared clonotypes between healthy human individuals. Study summary: Participating donors consisted of a couple of women and a few men aged 18 to 49.

TCRdb's table, derived via immunoSEQ multiplex PCR, lists solely in-frame clones and lacks some. This sample has roughly 2.6 million clones, with approximately 92% found just once. The sequenced sample was naive CD4+ T cells sorted from blood. The subset here: CD45RA+ positively selected. The receptor was isolated from a man between 18 and 29 years old in good health. The V and J genes are TRBV4-3 and TRBJ2-7, with 8 bases matching TRBD2. The CDR3 region is CASSQAEGAGDGYEQYF. DNA of the CDR3: TGCGCCAGCAGCCAAGCGGAGGGAGCGGGAGATGGCTACGAGCAGTACTTC.